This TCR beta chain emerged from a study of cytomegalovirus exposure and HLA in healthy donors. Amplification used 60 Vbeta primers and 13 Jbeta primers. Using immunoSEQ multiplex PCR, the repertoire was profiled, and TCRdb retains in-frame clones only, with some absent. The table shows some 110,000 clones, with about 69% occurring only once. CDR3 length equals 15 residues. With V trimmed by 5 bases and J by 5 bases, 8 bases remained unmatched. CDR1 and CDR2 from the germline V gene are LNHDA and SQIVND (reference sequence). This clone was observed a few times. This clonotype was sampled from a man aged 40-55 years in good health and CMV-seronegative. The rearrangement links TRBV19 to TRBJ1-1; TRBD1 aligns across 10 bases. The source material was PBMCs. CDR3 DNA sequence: TGTGCCAGTAGTCCGCGACAGGGGGCGAGGACTGAAGCTTTCTTT. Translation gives CASSPRQGARTEAFF.